This entry is about one TCR beta chain. The target of this receptor is not known. One end of the junction does not line up with germline, which may come from a read error. Library prep was done by PCR. Reads for this sample came from an Illumina HiSeq 2500. To reduce PCR and sequencing biases, unique molecular identifiers were built into the TCR beta cDNA libraries. Approximately 500,000 cDNA molecules were obtained per 1 to 10 million input T cells, so each molecule approximated one T cell. Patient libraries were prepared and sequenced with the same protocol used for the earlier healthy control dataset. Within a given batch, samples were prepared together, multiplexed and sequenced on the same HiSeq lane. The source study handled its data this way. Raw barcoded reads were processed with MIGEC, and single-read molecular identifier groups were discarded before consensus assembly and CDR3 extraction. Clonotype tables were post-analysed with VDJtools, normalizing diversity by down-sampling all datasets to the smallest sample size. To correct batch-related cross-sample contamination, repertoire overlap clustering matched CDR3 amino acid sequences but not nucleotide sequences. TCRdb trimmed public reads at Q25 via fastp, called clones via MiXCR and kept in-frame beta chains. Each CDR3 protein gets just one entry, which takes the most common genes and DNA from the rows behind it. The V and J calls were determined by TCRdb, not by the authors. For this sample there are hundreds of thousands of distinct CDR3 sequences; 25% to 30% appear just once. Jointly, the top ten make up around 0.55% of the sample.

The data were taken from a study of post-analysis software for immune sequencing data (dated by TCRdb to about 2015). Study-wide context: Disease courses on record covered relapsing-remitting, secondary progressive and progressive-relapsing multiple sclerosis, though some patients had no subtype annotation. The multiple sclerosis patient repertoires were compared with roughly twelve previously published healthy control repertoires from donors aged 6 to 25 years. A subset of samples was prepared in parallel using single-end sample barcoding, then pooled and co-amplified after Illumina adapter ligation.

General findings and caveats noted by the study authors: When samples were clustered directly using the F measure, samples prepared in the same batch co-clustered strongly, which prompted a batch-effect correction. Roughly 5 TRBV segments, including TRBV5-6, TRBV5-1 and TRBV20-1, were significantly more frequent in patients than controls. Compared with controls, multiple sclerosis patients had significantly lower normalized Chao1 diversity, a finding suggesting substantial peripheral T-cell clonal expansion. The multiple sclerosis patient group was slightly younger than the control group.

The CDR3 holds 14 amino acids from the cysteine to the phenylalanine. Only the CDR3 DNA stays, 42 bases, in frame from base 1. In the germline V gene, CDR1 corresponds to SGHAT and CDR2 to FQNNGV. To demonstrate the VDJtools post-analysis software, the study profiled TCR beta repertoires from the peripheral blood of about 13 young patients with multiple sclerosis. The patients with multiple sclerosis were children and adolescents between about 6 and 17 years of age. The chain couples TRBV11-2 to TRBJ2-1, with TRBD2 matching 11 junction bases. The clonotype originates from a girl aged 5-17 years with multiple sclerosis. Sequencing used blood. CDR3 loop: CAGSLAGGPYEQFF. The nucleotide sequence is TGTGCCGGCAGCTTAGCGGGGGGGCCCTATGAGCAGTTCTTC.